These T cell receptor beta chains were read from a single sample in a study of CXCR3-negative and CXCR3-positive naive CD8 T cells. Following a re-call of the 5' RACE reads, TCRdb has one entry per CDR3 protein and lacks DNA. The sample has around 140,000 distinct CDR3 sequences; the top ten hold 0.4% to 0.5%. The sample was naive CXCR3+ CD8+ T cells from blood. These receptors all stem from a human donor in good health. Some clones in this sample may be carry-over from other donors' samples. Each CDR3 is given with its conserved first and last residue. Each record gives: J gene, V gene, CDR3 protein.

J gene: TRBJ1-1; V gene: TRBV9; CDR3 protein: CASNPGVGYTEAFF
J gene: TRBJ2-5; V gene: TRBV28; CDR3 protein: CASSWVDRGETQYF
J gene: TRBJ2-5; V gene: TRBV4-1; CDR3 protein: CASSQEGRVETQYF
J gene: TRBJ2-7; V gene: TRBV27; CDR3 protein: CASSLVLGPYEQYF
J gene: TRBJ2-1; V gene: TRBV7-8; CDR3 protein: CASSRSASGSLHEQFF
J gene: TRBJ2-1; V gene: TRBV5-6; CDR3 protein: CASSFKPGLDHNEQFF
J gene: TRBJ2-7; V gene: TRBV4-3; CDR3 protein: CASSQDSGGPYEQYF
J gene: TRBJ1-2; V gene: TRBV4-3; CDR3 protein: CASSQDYPGQDFYGYTF
J gene: TRBJ2-7; V gene: TRBV20-1; CDR3 protein: CSATINDRDPYEQYF
J gene: TRBJ2-6; V gene: TRBV15; CDR3 protein: CATSSPGLAGVGGANVLTF
J gene: TRBJ2-1; V gene: TRBV5-8; CDR3 protein: CASSLDSGGDITYNEQFF
J gene: TRBJ2-7; V gene: TRBV27; CDR3 protein: CASSFSGQLYEQYF
J gene: TRBJ1-5; V gene: TRBV28; CDR3 protein: CASRNTGSPQPQHF
J gene: TRBJ2-1; V gene: TRBV7-2; CDR3 protein: CASSPFQSAGGPYNEQFF
J gene: TRBJ2-1; V gene: TRBV7-9; CDR3 protein: CASSHKRLARQLNDYNEQFF
J gene: TRBJ2-3; V gene: TRBV6-2/TRBV6-3; CDR3 protein: CASSYSGGVTDTQYF
J gene: TRBJ2-1; V gene: TRBV20-1; CDR3 protein: CSGDRGPRDSYNEQFF
J gene: TRBJ1-1; V gene: TRBV28; CDR3 protein: CASSLRRADEAFF
J gene: TRBJ2-1; V gene: TRBV9; CDR3 protein: CASSVAPSGDNEQFF
J gene: TRBJ2-1; V gene: TRBV14; CDR3 protein: CASSSRDAPFFYNEQFF
J gene: TRBJ1-1; V gene: TRBV6-5; CDR3 protein: CASSLAEGGRAEAFF
J gene: TRBJ1-2; V gene: TRBV4-2; CDR3 protein: CASSQDLTGISHYGYTF
J gene: TRBJ2-7; V gene: TRBV5-1; CDR3 protein: CASSWQGAEQYF
J gene: TRBJ2-5; V gene: TRBV20-1; CDR3 protein: CSARDRAGLGQETQYF
J gene: TRBJ2-7; V gene: TRBV6-2/TRBV6-3; CDR3 protein: CASSYPPGLEQYF
J gene: TRBJ2-1; V gene: TRBV21-1; CDR3 protein: CASSKARSDRGNEQFF
J gene: TRBJ1-5; V gene: TRBV28; CDR3 protein: CARYTGDNQPQHF
J gene: TRBJ2-1; V gene: TRBV9; CDR3 protein: CASSVAPGEQFF
J gene: TRBJ2-7; V gene: TRBV28; CDR3 protein: CASSPLGQGGTAYEQYF
J gene: TRBJ2-1; V gene: TRBV3-1; CDR3 protein: CASSQVSSGSLSPGNEQFF
J gene: TRBJ2-1; V gene: TRBV21-1; CDR3 protein: CASNLPLSYNEQFF
J gene: TRBJ2-3; V gene: TRBV7-3; CDR3 protein: CASSLGLAGADTQYF
J gene: TRBJ1-1; V gene: TRBV2; CDR3 protein: CASSATGGVEAFF
J gene: TRBJ2-3; V gene: TRBV13; CDR3 protein: CASSPFSGSRTDTQYF
J gene: TRBJ1-1; V gene: TRBV20-1; CDR3 protein: CGAPQGLWAFF
J gene: TRBJ2-5; V gene: TRBV28; CDR3 protein: CASQGQGQETQYF
J gene: TRBJ2-1; V gene: TRBV5-1; CDR3 protein: CASSYFHSGGNEQFF
J gene: TRBJ2-5; V gene: TRBV4-1; CDR3 protein: CASSQVISVQETQYF
J gene: TRBJ1-2; V gene: TRBV29-1; CDR3 protein: CSVEDGGGPGYTF
J gene: TRBJ1-1; V gene: TRBV12-3/TRBV12-4; CDR3 protein: CASSFSALYVEAFF
J gene: TRBJ2-5; V gene: TRBV12-3/TRBV12-4; CDR3 protein: CASSTSGGGETQYF
J gene: TRBJ2-3; V gene: TRBV5-1; CDR3 protein: CASSLELAGGDTQYF
J gene: TRBJ1-1; V gene: TRBV3-1; CDR3 protein: CASSQEAGARDTEAFF
J gene: TRBJ2-7; V gene: TRBV7-9; CDR3 protein: CASRRTGGDYEQYF
J gene: TRBJ1-2; V gene: TRBV12-3/TRBV12-4; CDR3 protein: CASSSDSSYGYTF
J gene: TRBJ2-1; V gene: TRBV10-3; CDR3 protein: CAISAHGGTGSYNEQFF
J gene: TRBJ2-1; V gene: TRBV19; CDR3 protein: CASSIASGRGRNEQFF
J gene: TRBJ2-3; V gene: TRBV28; CDR3 protein: CASSLNRDRYTDTQYF